This T cell receptor (beta chain) was identified during a study of immune heterogeneity within non-small cell lung tumors. Turning to this clonotype: Its specificity is unknown. It may be a read error: a sequence one base away is much more abundant.

Between the trimmed V and J ends, which lost 2 bases and 7 bases, there was a span of 17 bases. The CDR3 consists of 16 residues. General study points: Identical dominant CDR3 beta clonotypes recurred across tumor sites within a patient, alongside site-unique high-frequency clones.

Bulk tumor genomic DNA served as template, at roughly 630 ng per sample. Several widely spaced biopsies per primary tumor were taken during surgery. Samples came from untreated patients having curative surgery for newly diagnosed non-small cell lung cancer. TCR beta CDR3 was amplified by multiplex PCR, first round around 10 cycles, 32 V and 13 J primers. TCRdb itself ran the multiplex PCR reads through MiXCR, one entry per CDR3 protein. The repertoire consists of approximately 12,000 distinct CDR3 sequences, with around 21% occurring once and the leading ten covering roughly 4.5%. The sample taken for sequencing was lung tumor tissue. The sequence came from a man aged 55-75 years with non-small cell lung cancer. The rearrangement links TRBV12-3 or TRBV12-4 to TRBJ1-4; weak D call: TRBD1 (6 bases). CDR3 sequence reads: CASSLWGGAGGEKLFF. The CDR3 DNA reads as TGTGCCAGCAGTTTATGGGGGGGGGCAGGAGGTGAAAAACTGTTTTTT.